The sequence of this T cell receptor (beta chain) was determined in a study of shared clonotypes between healthy human individuals. Findings of the study overall: It was the few donors that limited the genetic and exposure-history diversity represented.

V dropped 4 bases and J dropped 6 bases, with 16 bases sitting between them. Germline V gene sequence: CDR1 GTSNPN, CDR2 SVGIG (reference sequence). CDR3 length equals 13 residues. Every one of the donors was a Caucasian adult that lived in Nashville, Tennessee. Ten immunoSEQ deep assay plates were used to sequence the DNA of unsorted PBMCs. Sequenced by immunoSEQ multiplex PCR; TCRdb stores in-frame clones only, minus some. The sample holds around 440,000 clones, roughly four fifths seen once. Notes on this clone: Its specificity is unknown.

Sequencing used PBMCs. This receptor was taken from a woman aged 40-49 years in good health. Some clones in this sample may be carry-over from other donors' samples. The genes are TRBV30 and TRBJ2-7; tentatively, D is TRBD1 (6 bases). The CDR3: CAWTRDTGSEQYF. DNA for the CDR3: TGTGCCTGGACTCGGGACACGGGGTCCGAGCAGTACTTC. Looking up the rest from reference TRBV30 and TRBJ2-7 gives the full variable domain: SQTIHQWPATLVQPVGSPLSLECTVEGTSNPNLYWYRQAAGRGLQLLFYSVGIGQISSEVPQNLSASRPQDRQFILSSKKLLLSDSGFYLCAWTRDTGSEQYFGPGTRLTVT.